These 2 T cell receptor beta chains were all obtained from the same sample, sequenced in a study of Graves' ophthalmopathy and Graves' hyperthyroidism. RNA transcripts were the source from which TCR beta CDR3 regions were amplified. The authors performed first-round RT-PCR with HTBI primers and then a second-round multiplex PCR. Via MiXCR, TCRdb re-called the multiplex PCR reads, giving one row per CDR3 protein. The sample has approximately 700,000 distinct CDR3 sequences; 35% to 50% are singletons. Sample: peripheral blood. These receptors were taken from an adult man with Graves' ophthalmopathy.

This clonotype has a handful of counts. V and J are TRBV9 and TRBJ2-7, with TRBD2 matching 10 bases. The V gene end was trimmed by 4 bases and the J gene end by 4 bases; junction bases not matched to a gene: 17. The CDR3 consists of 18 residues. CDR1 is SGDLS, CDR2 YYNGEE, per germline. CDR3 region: CASSQDLGWLAGEYEQYF. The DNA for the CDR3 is TGTGCCAGCAGCCAAGATCTTGGTTGGCTAGCGGGGGAGTACGAGCAGTACTTC.

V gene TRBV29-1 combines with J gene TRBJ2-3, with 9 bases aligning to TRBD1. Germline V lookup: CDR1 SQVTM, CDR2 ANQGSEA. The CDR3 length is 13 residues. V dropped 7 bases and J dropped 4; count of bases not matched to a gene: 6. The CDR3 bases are TGCAGCGGGGGACAGGGTGGATCAGATACGCAGTATTTT. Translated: CSGGQGGSDTQYF.